A selection of T cell receptor beta chains follows, all from one sample in a study of neurological immune-mediated disorders. Using its own MiXCR run on the 5' RACE reads, TCRdb lists one record per CDR3 protein. The sample carries under 20,000 distinct CDR3 sequences, 2% to 3% recorded once. Sequenced material: PBMCs. The receptors shown here come from a young woman with multiple sclerosis. Both conserved end residues are part of each CDR3. The D gene is left open where the match is weak. For some rows the clone size is stated as once, few or many, or as a class when expanded; others skip it.

size,V,J,D,DNA,CDR3
many,TRBV7-9,TRBJ1-4,TRBD1,TGTGCCAGTGGAAAACAGGGGGCCCATAATGAAAAACTGTTTTTT,CASGKQGAHNEKLFF
many,TRBV20-1,TRBJ1-2,-,TGCAGTGCTACACCGACAGCTAACTATGGCTACACCTTC,CSATPTANYGYTF
many,TRBV9,TRBJ2-1,-,TGTGCCAGCAGCGTAGTGGGAGATGAGCAGTTCTTC,CASSVVGDEQFF
-,TRBV3-1,TRBJ2-1,TRBD2,TGTGCCAGCAGCTCACCCCTAGCGGGAGCTAGATACAATGAGCAGTTCTTC,CASSSPLAGARYNEQFF
many,TRBV5-5,TRBJ2-1,-,TGTGCCAGCAGCCCGGAGGATGAGCAGTTCTTC,CASSPEDEQFF
many,TRBV3-1,TRBJ2-4,TRBD1,TGTGCCAGCAGCCAAGAGGGGACAGGGCCCCTAGCCAAAAACATTCAGTACTTC,CASSQEGTGPLAKNIQYF
few,TRBV7-9,TRBJ2-5,-,TGTGCCAGCAGCCCCAGCAGGGAGACCCAGTACTTC,CASSPSRETQYF
-,TRBV20-1,TRBJ1-2,-,TGCAGTGCTAGAGACGTTCTTAATGACTATGGCTACACCTTC,CSARDVLNDYGYTF
many,TRBV20-1,TRBJ1-3,-,TGCAGTGCTAGGAGGACAGTCTCTGGAAACACCATATATTTT,CSARRTVSGNTIYF
medium-sized,TRBV12-3/TRBV12-4,TRBJ1-2,-,TGTGCCAGCTCTCTACAGGAAGAGAATGGCTACACCTTC,CASSLQEENGYTF
-,TRBV12-3/TRBV12-4,TRBJ1-5,-,TGTGCCAGCAGGATGACGAACCAAAATCAGCCCCAGAATTTT,CASRMTNQNQPQNF
many,TRBV6-6,TRBJ1-2,-,TGTGCCAGCAGGGTCGACGGGGGTGGCTACACCTTC,CASRVDGGGYTF
-,TRBV7-2,TRBJ1-3,TRBD1,TGTGCCAGCAGCCCGGGACAGGGGGTCTCTGGAAACACCATATATTTT,CASSPGQGVSGNTIYF
many,TRBV6-6,TRBJ2-5,-,TGTGCCAGCAGTTATTCGTCTCGGGAGACCCAGTACTTC,CASSYSSRETQYF
many,TRBV20-1,TRBJ1-2,-,TGCAGTGCCACGACGTGGAGAGCTAACTATGGCTACACCTTC,CSATTWRANYGYTF
many,TRBV12-3/TRBV12-4,TRBJ2-7,TRBD1,TGTGCCAGCAGTCCCTCATCCCGACAGGGACATTACGAGCAGTACTTC,CASSPSSRQGHYEQYF
many,TRBV5-1,TRBJ1-5,TRBD1,TGCGCCAGCAGCCTAGGGGGCCTCAATCAGCCCCAGCATTTT,CASSLGGLNQPQHF
-,TRBV14,TRBJ1-3,TRBD1,TGTGCCAGCAGCCACCGGACAGGGGCAGTACATTTT,CASSHRTGAVHF
many,TRBV3-1,TRBJ2-5,-,TGTGCCAGCAGCCGGGTGGCGGCGGCGGAGACCCAGTACTTC,CASSRVAAAETQYF
many,TRBV12-3/TRBV12-4,TRBJ1-2,-,TGTGCCAGCAGGGGGGATGGGCCTATCGCAGATGGCTACACCTTC,CASRGDGPIADGYTF
many,TRBV5-1,TRBJ2-1,-,TGCGCCAGCAGCTTGCACGACAATGAGCAGTTCTTC,CASSLHDNEQFF
many,TRBV29-1,TRBJ1-1,TRBD1,TGCAGCGTTTTGACAGGGCCCATGAACACTGAAGCTTTCTTT,CSVLTGPMNTEAFF
many,TRBV2,TRBJ1-1,-,TGTGCCAGCATTCTACAGGGAGGGACTGAAGCTTTCTTT,CASILQGGTEAFF
many,TRBV20-1,TRBJ2-5,-,TGCAGTGCTAGAGATCGGGGGGCCCGGGAGACCCAGTACTTC,CSARDRGARETQYF
many,TRBV10-3,TRBJ1-2,TRBD1,TGTGCCATCACCCTGGGACAGGGGGCAAGTGGCTACACCTTC,CAITLGQGASGYTF
many,TRBV10-3,TRBJ2-3,-,TGTGCCATCAAAAGGGGGCGGGACACAGATACGCAGTATTTT,CAIKRGRDTDTQYF
few,TRBV24-1,TRBJ2-5,TRBD1,TGTGCCACCAGTGTTGGACAGGGGCAAGAGACCCAGTACTTC,CATSVGQGQETQYF
many,TRBV11-2,TRBJ2-5,-,TGTGCCAGCAGCAACGTAGCGGCTTTGCAAGAGACCCAGTACTTC,CASSNVAALQETQYF
many,TRBV6-5,TRBJ2-1,TRBD2,TGTGCCAGCAGTTACGCCCAGCGGGAGAAGGATGAGCAGTTCTTC,CASSYAQREKDEQFF